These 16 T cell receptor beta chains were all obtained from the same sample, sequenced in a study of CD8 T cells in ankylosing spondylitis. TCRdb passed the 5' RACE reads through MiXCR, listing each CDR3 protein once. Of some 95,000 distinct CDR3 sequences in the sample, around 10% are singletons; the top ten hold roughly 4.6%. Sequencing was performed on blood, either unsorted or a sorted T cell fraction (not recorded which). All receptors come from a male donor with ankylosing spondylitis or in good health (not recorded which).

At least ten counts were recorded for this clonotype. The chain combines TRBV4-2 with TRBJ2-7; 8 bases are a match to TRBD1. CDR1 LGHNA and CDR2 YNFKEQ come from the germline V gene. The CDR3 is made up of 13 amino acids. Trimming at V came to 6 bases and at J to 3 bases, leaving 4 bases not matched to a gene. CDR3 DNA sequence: TGTGCCAGCAGGTACGGACAGGGCTACGAGCAGTACTTC. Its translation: CASRYGQGYEQYF.

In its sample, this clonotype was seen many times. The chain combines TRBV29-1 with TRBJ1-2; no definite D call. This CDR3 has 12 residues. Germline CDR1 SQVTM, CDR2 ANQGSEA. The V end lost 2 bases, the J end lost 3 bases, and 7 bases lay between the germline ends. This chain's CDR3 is CSVETDDYGYTF. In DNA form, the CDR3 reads TGCAGCGTTGAAACGGACGACTATGGCTACACCTTC. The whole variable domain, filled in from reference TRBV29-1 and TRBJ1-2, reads SAVISQKPSRDICQRGTSLTIQCQVDSQVTMMFWYRQQPGQSLTLIATANQGSEATYESGFVIDKFPISRPNLTFSTLTVSNMSPEDSSIYLCSVETDDYGYTFGSGTRLTVV.

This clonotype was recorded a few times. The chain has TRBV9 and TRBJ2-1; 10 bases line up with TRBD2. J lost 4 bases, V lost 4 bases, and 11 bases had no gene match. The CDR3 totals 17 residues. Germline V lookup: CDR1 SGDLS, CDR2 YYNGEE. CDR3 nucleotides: TGTGCCAGCAGCCCAGGGGGTAGCGGGGGGCTATACAATGAGCAGTTCTTC. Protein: CASSPGGSGGLYNEQFF.

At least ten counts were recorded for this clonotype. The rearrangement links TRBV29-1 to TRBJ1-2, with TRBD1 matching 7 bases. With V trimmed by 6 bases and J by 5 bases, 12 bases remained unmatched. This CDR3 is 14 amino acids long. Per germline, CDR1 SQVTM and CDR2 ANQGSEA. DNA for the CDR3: TGCAGCGTCCCCGAGACAGGGCGTGGGTATGGCTACACCTTC. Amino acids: CSVPETGRGYGYTF.

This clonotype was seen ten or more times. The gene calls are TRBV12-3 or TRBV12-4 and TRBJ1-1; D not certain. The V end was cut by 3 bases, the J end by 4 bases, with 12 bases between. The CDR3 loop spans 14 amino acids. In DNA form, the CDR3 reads TGTGCCAGCAGTTTTCGGGGTCGAGGCACTGAAGCTTTCTTT. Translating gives CASSFRGRGTEAFF.

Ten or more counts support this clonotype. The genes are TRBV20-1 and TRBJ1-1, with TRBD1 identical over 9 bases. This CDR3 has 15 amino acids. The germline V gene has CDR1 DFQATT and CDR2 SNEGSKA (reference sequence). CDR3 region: CSPGQGQKWGTEAFF. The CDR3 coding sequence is TGCAGCCCAGGACAGGGGCAAAAGTGGGGAACTGAAGCTTTCTTT.

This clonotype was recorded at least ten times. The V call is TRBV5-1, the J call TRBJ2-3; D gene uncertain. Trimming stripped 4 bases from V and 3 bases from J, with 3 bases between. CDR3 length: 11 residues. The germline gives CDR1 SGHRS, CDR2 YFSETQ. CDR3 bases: TGCGCCAGCAGCGTGACAGATACGCAGTATTTT. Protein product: CASSVTDTQYF. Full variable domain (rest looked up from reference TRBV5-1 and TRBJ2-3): KAGVTQTPRYLIKTRGQQVTLSCSPISGHRSVSWYQQTPGQGLQFLFEYFSETQRNKGNFPGRFSGRQFSNSRSEMNVSTLELGDSALYLCASSVTDTQYFGPGTRLTVL.

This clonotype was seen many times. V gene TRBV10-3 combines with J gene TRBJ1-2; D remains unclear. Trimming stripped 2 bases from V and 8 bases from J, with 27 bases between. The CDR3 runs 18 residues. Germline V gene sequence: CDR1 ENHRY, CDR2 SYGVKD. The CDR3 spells CAISEPKVGGGPVGGYTF. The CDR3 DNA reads TGTGCCATCAGTGAGCCGAAAGTGGGCGGAGGCCCAGTCGGCGGCTACACCTTC.

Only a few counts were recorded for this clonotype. The CDR3 coding sequence is TGTGCCAGCAGAGACCCGGGGCTCCAAGATACGCAGTATTTT. Amino acids: CASRDPGLQDTQYF. This sequence joins TRBV28 and TRBJ2-3, with D tentatively TRBD1 or TRBD2 (5 bases each). The CDR3 sequence is 14 residues long. Germline V lookup: CDR1 MDHEN, CDR2 SYDVKM. The V and J ends lost 6 bases and 5 bases respectively, with 15 bases between them.

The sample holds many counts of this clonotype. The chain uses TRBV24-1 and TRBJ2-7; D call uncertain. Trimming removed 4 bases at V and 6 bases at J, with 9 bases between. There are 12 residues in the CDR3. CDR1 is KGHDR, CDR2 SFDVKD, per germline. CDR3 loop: CATSESGSEQYF. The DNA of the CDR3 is TGTGCCACCAGTGAATCCGGCTCCGAGCAGTACTTC.

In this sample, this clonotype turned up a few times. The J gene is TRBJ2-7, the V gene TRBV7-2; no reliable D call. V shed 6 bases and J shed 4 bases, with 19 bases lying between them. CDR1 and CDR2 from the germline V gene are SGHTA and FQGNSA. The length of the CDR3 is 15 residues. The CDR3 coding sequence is TGTGCCAGCAGACTCGATTGGCTTTATAGTTACGAGCAGTACTTC. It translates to CASRLDWLYSYEQYF.

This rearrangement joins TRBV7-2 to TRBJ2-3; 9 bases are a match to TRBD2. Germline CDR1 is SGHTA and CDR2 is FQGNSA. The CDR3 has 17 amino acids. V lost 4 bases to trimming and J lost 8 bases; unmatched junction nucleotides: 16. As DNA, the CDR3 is TGTGCCAGCAGCTCCGTGGCGGGACTAGCCTCATTTGTTACGCAGTATTTT. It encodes CASSSVAGLASFVTQYF.

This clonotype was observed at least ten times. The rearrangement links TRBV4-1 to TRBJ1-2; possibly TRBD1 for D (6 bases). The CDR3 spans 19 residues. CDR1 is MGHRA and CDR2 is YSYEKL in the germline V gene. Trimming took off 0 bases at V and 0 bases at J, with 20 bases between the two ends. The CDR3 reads CASSQDSGRQGLANYGYTF. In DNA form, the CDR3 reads TGCGCCAGCAGCCAAGATTCGGGGAGGCAGGGGCTAGCTAACTATGGCTACACCTTC.

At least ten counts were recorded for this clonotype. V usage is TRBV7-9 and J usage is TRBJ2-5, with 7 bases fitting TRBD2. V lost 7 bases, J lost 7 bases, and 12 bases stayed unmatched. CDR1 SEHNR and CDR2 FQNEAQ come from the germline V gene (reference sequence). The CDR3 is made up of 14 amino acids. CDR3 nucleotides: TGTGCCAGCACCCCTTTGGGGGGGACGGGGACCCAGTACTTC. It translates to CASTPLGGTGTQYF. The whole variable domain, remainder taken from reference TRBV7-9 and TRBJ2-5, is DTGVSQNPRHKITKRGQNVTFRCDPISEHNRLYWYRQTLGQGPEFLTYFQNEAQLEKSRLLSDRFSAERPKGSFSTLEIQRTEQGDSAMYLCASTPLGGTGTQYFGPGTRLLVL.

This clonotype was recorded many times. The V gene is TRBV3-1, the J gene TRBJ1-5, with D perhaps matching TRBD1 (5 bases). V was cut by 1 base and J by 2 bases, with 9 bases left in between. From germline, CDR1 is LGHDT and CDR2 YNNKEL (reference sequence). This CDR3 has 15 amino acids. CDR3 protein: CASSQGTPGNQPQHF. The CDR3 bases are TGTGCCAGCAGCCAAGGGACACCCGGCAATCAGCCCCAGCATTTT. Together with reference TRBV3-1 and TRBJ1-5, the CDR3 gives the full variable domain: DTAVSQTPKYLVTQMGNDKSIKCEQNLGHDTMYWYKQDSKKFLKIMFSYNNKELIINETVPNRFSPKSPDKAHLNLHINSLELGDSAVYFCASSQGTPGNQPQHFGDGTRLSIL.

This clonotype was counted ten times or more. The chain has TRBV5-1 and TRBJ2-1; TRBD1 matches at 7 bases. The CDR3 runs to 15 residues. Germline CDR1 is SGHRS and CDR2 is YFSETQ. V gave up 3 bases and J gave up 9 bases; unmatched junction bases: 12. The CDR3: CASSYSNNRGTEQFF. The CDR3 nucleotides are TGCGCCAGCAGCTATTCAAACAACAGGGGCACTGAGCAGTTCTTC.